Listed below are T cell receptor beta chains from one sample, sequenced in a study of OX40 agonist ivuxolimab in advanced cancers. Profiling relied on immunoSEQ multiplex PCR, and the TCRdb table lists in-frame clones only, not all of them. The sample has about 42,000 clones; approximately 90% are singletons. Sequencing was performed on CD4+ or CD8+ T cells sorted from blood, taken in a trial of the OX40 agonist ivuxolimab. All receptors derive from an adult with an advanced solid tumor such as melanoma, head and neck, liver or kidney cancer. The CDR3 runs from the conserved cysteine through the conserved F or W. D genes are given only for firm matches. Some rows mark clone size as missing; the rest say once, few, many or name a class of expanded clone.

j_gene | d_gene | v_gene | abundance | CDR3nt | CDR3aa
TRBJ1-2 | TRBD1 | TRBV2 | NA | TGTGCCAGCAGGATCCCGGACAGGGACTACACCTTC | CASRIPDRDYTF
TRBJ1-1 | TRBD1 | TRBV19 | NA | TGTGCCAGTAGTCTCGACCCCAGGGGGCTTGGCACTGAAGCTTTCTTT | CASSLDPRGLGTEAFF
TRBJ2-2 | NA | TRBV9 | NA | TGTGCCAGCAGCGGGCGCGGGGCCATAACCGGGGAGCTGTTTTTT | CASSGRGAITGELFF
TRBJ1-2 | NA | TRBV6-1 | NA | TGTGCCAGCAGTGTTGCGTGGGCAGCTAACTATGGCTACACCTTC | CASSVAWAANYGYTF
TRBJ1-2 | NA | TRBV19 | NA | TGTGCCAGTAGTATAGCCCAGGGCCGAAATTTCTATGGCTACACCTTC | CASSIAQGRNFYGYTF
TRBJ1-3 | TRBD1 | TRBV7-9 | NA | TGTGCCAGCAGCCGACAGGGGAGCGGAAACACCATATATTTT | CASSRQGSGNTIYF
TRBJ2-7 | NA | TRBV4-2 | NA | TGTGCCAGCAGCCAACCGACACCTCCCTACGAGCAGTACTTC | CASSQPTPPYEQYF
TRBJ2-3 | TRBD2 | TRBV27 | NA | TGTGCCAGCAGTTCCCTGACTAGCGGGAGGGCAGATACGCAGTATTTT | CASSSLTSGRADTQYF
TRBJ1-3 | TRBD1 | TRBV30 | NA | TGTGCCTGGAGTTTCGCAGGGGGCAACCCTGGAAACACCATATATTTT | CAWSFAGGNPGNTIYF
TRBJ2-6 | NA | TRBV29-1 | NA | TGCAGCGTTGGAGGGCCTGGGGCCAACGTCCTGACTTTC | CSVGGPGANVLTF
TRBJ2-1 | NA | TRBV6-5 | NA | TGTGCCAGCAGCGTCCAACAGGGATCCTACAATGAGCAGTTCTTC | CASSVQQGSYNEQFF
TRBJ2-5 | NA | TRBV5-1 | NA | TGCGCCAGCAGCTTGGGCGAGTATGGTCGAGAGACCCAGTACTTC | CASSLGEYGRETQYF
TRBJ2-3 | NA | TRBV7-2 | NA | TGTGCCAGCAGCTTAGCCGGTGCCACCGATACGCAGTATTTT | CASSLAGATDTQYF
TRBJ2-6 | TRBD1 | TRBV9 | NA | TGTGCCAGCAGCCCTAGGGACAGGGGGAACACGGGGGCCAACGTCCTGACTTTC | CASSPRDRGNTGANVLTF
TRBJ1-2 | TRBD1 | TRBV20-1 | NA | TGCAGTGCTAGGGCAGGGGGCGGCTACACCTTC | CSARAGGGYTF
TRBJ2-2 | NA | TRBV18 | NA | TGTGCCAGCTCACCGGGACTGGCGAACACCGGGGAGCTGTTTTTT | CASSPGLANTGELFF
TRBJ1-2 | NA | TRBV2 | NA | TGTGCCAGCTTGGGGTCGGACTATGGCTACACCTTC | CASLGSDYGYTF
TRBJ2-7 | NA | TRBV10-3 | NA | TGTGCCATCAGTGATTCTAACGAGCAGTACTTC | CAISDSNEQYF
TRBJ2-3 | TRBD2 | TRBV5-1 | NA | TGCGCCAGCAGCTCTACTCTAGCGGGAGCGAAAGATACGCAGTATTTT | CASSSTLAGAKDTQYF
TRBJ2-6 | NA | TRBV19 | NA | TGTGCCAGTGAGTGGGGGGCCGGGGCCAACGTCCTGACTTTC | CASEWGAGANVLTF
TRBJ2-5 | NA | TRBV5-1 | NA | TGCGCCAGCAGCTTGACAGGGTCCAGGGAAGAGACCCAGTACTTC | CASSLTGSREETQYF
TRBJ2-2 | NA | TRBV2 | once | TGTGCCAGCAGTAAACAGGCTGGTGACACCGGGGAGCTGTTTTTT | CASSKQAGDTGELFF
TRBJ2-1 | TRBD1 | TRBV7-2 | NA | TGTGCCAGCAGCCCGGACAGGGTAAGGGGAAGTGAGCAGTTCTTC | CASSPDRVRGSEQFF
TRBJ2-3 | NA | TRBV7-9 | NA | TGTGCCAGCAGCCGAAGGACTGCTAACACAGATACGCAGTATTTT | CASSRRTANTDTQYF
TRBJ2-3 | TRBD1 | TRBV5-1 | NA | TGCGCCAGCAGCTCAGGGACAGGGTTAATTGATACGCAGTATTTT | CASSSGTGLIDTQYF
TRBJ2-7 | NA | TRBV18 | NA | TGTGCCAGCTCACGCGATGGATGGGCCGAGCAGTACTTC | CASSRDGWAEQYF
TRBJ2-1 | NA | TRBV13 | NA | TGTGCCAGCAGCTTAGGTCGGTCGGATGAGCAGTTCTTC | CASSLGRSDEQFF
TRBJ2-7 | NA | TRBV6-5 | NA | TGTGCCAGTGGAGGACGATTTTACGAGCAGTACTTC | CASGGRFYEQYF
TRBJ2-3 | NA | TRBV4-1 | NA | TGCGCCAGCAGCCAAGATTCGGCAGCTACAGATACGCAGTATTTT | CASSQDSAATDTQYF
TRBJ2-4 | NA | TRBV13 | NA | TGTGCCAGCAGCCTAGGGAGGGGGCTGTCAAACATTCAGTACTTC | CASSLGRGLSNIQYF
TRBJ2-2 | NA | TRBV30 | NA | TGTGCCTGGACCCCGCGGGCGGGGAACACCGGGGAGCTGTTTTTT | CAWTPRAGNTGELFF
TRBJ2-5 | TRBD2 | TRBV5-4 | NA | TGTGCCAGCAGCTTGGGGGCTAGCGGGCCCCAAGAGACCCAGTACTTC | CASSLGASGPQETQYF
TRBJ1-5 | NA | TRBV19 | NA | TGTGCCAGTAGTGTCAGAGGTGGCAATCAGCCCCAGCATTTT | CASSVRGGNQPQHF
TRBJ2-5 | TRBD2 | TRBV6-6 | NA | TGTGCCAGCAGAACTAGCGGGGGGGAAGAGACCCAGTACTTC | CASRTSGGEETQYF
TRBJ1-2 | NA | TRBV30 | NA | TGTGCCTGGAGGGTAGGGGAAACACAGCATGGCTACACCTTC | CAWRVGETQHGYTF
TRBJ1-5 | NA | TRBV5-5 | few | TGTGCCAGCAGCCCCCGGGACTCAAACTACAATCAGCCCCAGCATTTT | CASSPRDSNYNQPQHF
TRBJ2-7 | TRBD1 | TRBV13 | NA | TGTGCCAGCAGCCCGGGACAGGGGGAGTTTTACGAGCAGTACTTC | CASSPGQGEFYEQYF
TRBJ2-6 | NA | TRBV7-2 | once | TGTGCCAGCAGCTTAGCGGTTAGCTCTGGGGCCAACGTCCTGACTTTC | CASSLAVSSGANVLTF
TRBJ2-7 | NA | TRBV29-1 | NA | TGCAGCGTTGCCAGGGGAGACTACGAGCAGTACTTC | CSVARGDYEQYF
TRBJ2-5 | TRBD1 | TRBV11-2 | NA | TGTGCCAGCAAGACAGGGTCCAACCAAGAGACCCAGTACTTC | CASKTGSNQETQYF
TRBJ2-1 | NA | TRBV2 | NA | TGTGCCAGCGGGGGGTACAATGAGCAGTTCTTC | CASGGYNEQFF
TRBJ1-4 | NA | TRBV2 | NA | TGTGCCAGCAGTGAGGTGGAGCATTCAACTAATGAAAAACTGTTTTTT | CASSEVEHSTNEKLFF
TRBJ2-7 | NA | TRBV5-1 | NA | TGCGCCAGCAGTGGAGCTGCCTACGAGCAGTACTTC | CASSGAAYEQYF